The rows below give T cell receptor beta chains drawn from one sample of a study of response to subunit inactivated influenza vaccine. TCRdb redid the calling of the RT-PCR reads with MiXCR, one entry per CDR3 protein. The repertoire holds some 190,000 distinct CDR3 sequences, with about 15% as singletons. The sample here was CD8+ T cells sorted from PBMCs, taken around 5 days after vaccination. The receptors were gathered from a man aged 45-60 years who received an inactivated influenza vaccine. Each CDR3 is given with its conserved first and last residue. Fields, in order: D gene, J gene, V gene, clone size, CDR3 DNA, CDR3 protein. The D gene is left open where the match is weak. Size is stated for part of the rows, as once, few or many counts, or as a class when the clone is expanded.

d_call: TRBD2; j_call: TRBJ2-1; v_call: TRBV3-1; clone_size: NA; cdr3_nt: TGTGCCAGCAGCCAGCGGGGACCCTCGAGCGGGAGGAGATCCAATGAGCAGTTCTTC; cdr3_aa: CASSQRGPSSGRRSNEQFF
d_call: TRBD2; j_call: TRBJ2-7; v_call: TRBV13; clone_size: few; cdr3_nt: TGTGCCAGCAGCTTAGGCCCAACGTCGACTAGCGGGACCTACGAGCAGTACTTC; cdr3_aa: CASSLGPTSTSGTYEQYF
d_call: NA; j_call: TRBJ2-7; v_call: TRBV12-3/TRBV12-4; clone_size: NA; cdr3_nt: TGTGCCAGCAGCACGGCGGCGGGGTCGCCCGAGCAGTACTTC; cdr3_aa: CASSTAAGSPEQYF
d_call: TRBD1; j_call: TRBJ2-7; v_call: TRBV4-2; clone_size: many; cdr3_nt: TGTGCCAGCAGCTTCCGATGGACAGGCGACTACGAGCAGTACTTC; cdr3_aa: CASSFRWTGDYEQYF
d_call: NA; j_call: TRBJ2-7; v_call: TRBV11-2; clone_size: many; cdr3_nt: TGTGCCAGCAGCCTGTCGGCAGGGGCCTACGAGCAGTACTTC; cdr3_aa: CASSLSAGAYEQYF
d_call: TRBD2; j_call: TRBJ2-6; v_call: TRBV18; clone_size: few; cdr3_nt: TGTGCCAGCTCACCCCTAGCGGGGGTCCTCTCTGGGGCCAACGTCCTGACTTTC; cdr3_aa: CASSPLAGVLSGANVLTF
d_call: NA; j_call: TRBJ2-3; v_call: TRBV3-1; clone_size: NA; cdr3_nt: TGTGCCAGCAGCCAAGTCCCGACAGGAACTAGCACAGATACGCAGTATTTT; cdr3_aa: CASSQVPTGTSTDTQYF
d_call: TRBD2; j_call: TRBJ2-6; v_call: TRBV11-2; clone_size: NA; cdr3_nt: TGTGCCAGCAGCCCTCTGGGTCCGGGACTAGCGGGAGTGTGGGGGGCCAACGTCCTGACTTTC; cdr3_aa: CASSPLGPGLAGVWGANVLTF
d_call: NA; j_call: TRBJ1-2; v_call: TRBV29-1; clone_size: NA; cdr3_nt: TGCAGCGCTGAGTACAGGAACTATGGCTACACCTTC; cdr3_aa: CSAEYRNYGYTF
d_call: NA; j_call: TRBJ2-7; v_call: TRBV10-3; clone_size: NA; cdr3_nt: TGTGCCATCAGTGAAGTAACTAGAGGATCCTACGAGCAGTACTTC; cdr3_aa: CAISEVTRGSYEQYF
d_call: NA; j_call: TRBJ2-4; v_call: TRBV2; clone_size: few; cdr3_nt: TGTGCCAGCAGTGCCCCCGCGATTTCCTTAAACATTCAGTACTTC; cdr3_aa: CASSAPAISLNIQYF
d_call: NA; j_call: TRBJ2-7; v_call: TRBV4-2; clone_size: NA; cdr3_nt: TGTGCCAGCAGCCAAGATGGTATTGGCGTTAGACCCTACGAGCAGTACTTC; cdr3_aa: CASSQDGIGVRPYEQYF
d_call: NA; j_call: TRBJ2-1; v_call: TRBV6-5; clone_size: few; cdr3_nt: TGTGCCAGCAGCCCTTTGGGAAATGAGCAGTTCTTC; cdr3_aa: CASSPLGNEQFF
d_call: TRBD2; j_call: TRBJ2-7; v_call: TRBV27; clone_size: NA; cdr3_nt: TGTGCCAGCAGTGTTCTAGCGGGGGGTATCATAGACGAGCAGTACTTC; cdr3_aa: CASSVLAGGIIDEQYF
d_call: TRBD1; j_call: TRBJ2-3; v_call: TRBV28; clone_size: few; cdr3_nt: TGTGCCAGCAGTTCAGGACAGGGCCCAGATACGCAGTATTTT; cdr3_aa: CASSSGQGPDTQYF
d_call: NA; j_call: TRBJ2-1; v_call: TRBV29-1; clone_size: NA; cdr3_nt: TGCAGCGTTGAAACCGGGAGATACAATGAGCAGTTCTTC; cdr3_aa: CSVETGRYNEQFF
d_call: NA; j_call: TRBJ2-7; v_call: TRBV6-2/TRBV6-3; clone_size: many; cdr3_nt: TGTGCCAGCAGTTACGGACTCGGGAGCTCCTACGAGCAGTACTTC; cdr3_aa: CASSYGLGSSYEQYF
d_call: NA; j_call: TRBJ1-6; v_call: TRBV7-2; clone_size: few; cdr3_nt: TGTGCCAGCTCTGTCGGGGCCAGGAATAATTCACCCCTCCACTTT; cdr3_aa: CASSVGARNNSPLHF
d_call: NA; j_call: TRBJ2-7; v_call: TRBV10-2; clone_size: many; cdr3_nt: TGCGCCAGCAAAGACTACGAGCAGTACTTC; cdr3_aa: CASKDYEQYF
d_call: NA; j_call: TRBJ2-2; v_call: TRBV19; clone_size: few; cdr3_nt: TGTGCCAGTACTTATTGGACGGAGGACAACACCGGGGAGCTGTTTTTT; cdr3_aa: CASTYWTEDNTGELFF
d_call: NA; j_call: TRBJ2-5; v_call: TRBV4-3; clone_size: few; cdr3_nt: TGCGCCAGCAGCCAAGATCTACTTGTAGCTTGGGAGACCCAGTACTTC; cdr3_aa: CASSQDLLVAWETQYF
d_call: NA; j_call: TRBJ2-1; v_call: TRBV9; clone_size: NA; cdr3_nt: TGTGCCAGCAGTTACGAGGGAGTGCTAGATGAGCAGTTCTTC; cdr3_aa: CASSYEGVLDEQFF
d_call: NA; j_call: TRBJ2-7; v_call: TRBV20-1; clone_size: NA; cdr3_nt: TGCAGTGCTAGAGAGTTTAGAGCGAACTACGAGCAGTACTTC; cdr3_aa: CSAREFRANYEQYF
d_call: NA; j_call: TRBJ1-5; v_call: TRBV27; clone_size: few; cdr3_nt: TGTGCCAGCAGTTCCCTAATGGGGGTTCAGCCCCAGCATTTT; cdr3_aa: CASSSLMGVQPQHF
d_call: NA; j_call: TRBJ1-2; v_call: TRBV5-1; clone_size: many; cdr3_nt: TGCGCCAGCAGCTTGAGTTGGGGGTCAGCTTATGGCTACACCTTC; cdr3_aa: CASSLSWGSAYGYTF
d_call: TRBD2; j_call: TRBJ2-3; v_call: TRBV4-1; clone_size: NA; cdr3_nt: TGCGCCAGCAGCCAAGATCGGTTGGCGGGGGGGCCGGGAGATACGCAGTATTTT; cdr3_aa: CASSQDRLAGGPGDTQYF
d_call: NA; j_call: TRBJ2-7; v_call: TRBV4-3; clone_size: NA; cdr3_nt: TGCGCCAGCAGCCAAGCTACGGGGTCGATCTACGAGCAGTACTTC; cdr3_aa: CASSQATGSIYEQYF
d_call: NA; j_call: TRBJ2-2; v_call: TRBV12-3/TRBV12-4; clone_size: NA; cdr3_nt: TGTGCCAGCAGTTTGATGGGGCCAGGGGAGCTGTTTTTT; cdr3_aa: CASSLMGPGELFF
d_call: NA; j_call: TRBJ2-3; v_call: TRBV7-3; clone_size: few; cdr3_nt: TGTGCCAGCAGCTTACTCCCAGGGCAAGATACGCAGTATTTT; cdr3_aa: CASSLLPGQDTQYF
d_call: NA; j_call: TRBJ2-3; v_call: TRBV7-9; clone_size: NA; cdr3_nt: TGTGCCAGCAGCAACGCTTGGGATACGCAGTATTTT; cdr3_aa: CASSNAWDTQYF
d_call: TRBD1; j_call: TRBJ2-7; v_call: TRBV5-1; clone_size: few; cdr3_nt: TGCGCCAGCAGCTGGGACGGACAGGGGGTATTCTACGAGCAGTACTTC; cdr3_aa: CASSWDGQGVFYEQYF
d_call: NA; j_call: TRBJ1-1; v_call: TRBV13; clone_size: few; cdr3_nt: TGTGCCAGCAGCAGGGCGGGAGGAAACACTGAAGCTTTCTTT; cdr3_aa: CASSRAGGNTEAFF
d_call: NA; j_call: TRBJ2-4; v_call: TRBV2; clone_size: few; cdr3_nt: TGTGCCATCCTAAACGGTAGGGATGACATTCAGTACTTC; cdr3_aa: CAILNGRDDIQYF
d_call: TRBD1; j_call: TRBJ2-7; v_call: TRBV4-1; clone_size: many; cdr3_nt: TGCGCCAGCAGCCAAGATCAGGTAGGACAGGGCTACGAGCAGTACTTC; cdr3_aa: CASSQDQVGQGYEQYF
d_call: NA; j_call: TRBJ2-4; v_call: TRBV5-6; clone_size: NA; cdr3_nt: TGTGCCAGCAGCTTAGGCATGTGGGGAAACATTCAGTACTTC; cdr3_aa: CASSLGMWGNIQYF
d_call: TRBD2; j_call: TRBJ2-7; v_call: TRBV5-6; clone_size: few; cdr3_nt: TGTGCCAGCAGCGCCGGGACTAGCGGGATCTACGAGCAGTACTTC; cdr3_aa: CASSAGTSGIYEQYF
d_call: NA; j_call: TRBJ2-7; v_call: TRBV12-3/TRBV12-4; clone_size: few; cdr3_nt: TGTGCCAGCAGAGAGGAGATATACGAGCAGTACTTC; cdr3_aa: CASREEIYEQYF
d_call: NA; j_call: TRBJ2-5; v_call: TRBV29-1; clone_size: NA; cdr3_nt: TGCAGCGTCCCGACCGCTCGGCCCCGTCAAGAGACCCAGTACTTC; cdr3_aa: CSVPTARPRQETQYF
d_call: NA; j_call: TRBJ1-4; v_call: TRBV28; clone_size: few; cdr3_nt: TGTGCCACACAGCTGGGTCTATGGGATGAAAAACTGTTTTTT; cdr3_aa: CATQLGLWDEKLFF
d_call: TRBD2; j_call: TRBJ2-5; v_call: TRBV2; clone_size: NA; cdr3_nt: TGTGCCATTCCGACTAGCGGGTCGAAAGAGACCCAGTACTTC; cdr3_aa: CAIPTSGSKETQYF
d_call: NA; j_call: TRBJ1-1; v_call: TRBV28; clone_size: few; cdr3_nt: TGTGCCAGCAGTCTAATATATGGCACTGAAGCTTTCTTT; cdr3_aa: CASSLIYGTEAFF
d_call: TRBD1; j_call: TRBJ2-7; v_call: TRBV7-9; clone_size: NA; cdr3_nt: TGTGCCAGCAGGGGACAGACTGGCTACGAGCAGTACTTC; cdr3_aa: CASRGQTGYEQYF
d_call: NA; j_call: TRBJ2-3; v_call: TRBV12-3/TRBV12-4; clone_size: NA; cdr3_nt: TGTGCCGTACCATACGGGGCTCTGGGCACAGATACGCAGTATTTT; cdr3_aa: CAVPYGALGTDTQYF
d_call: NA; j_call: TRBJ2-5; v_call: TRBV7-6; clone_size: few; cdr3_nt: TGTGCCAGCAGCTTAGAATTCGCGGAAAAAGAGACCCAGTACTTC; cdr3_aa: CASSLEFAEKETQYF
d_call: NA; j_call: TRBJ2-1; v_call: TRBV12-3/TRBV12-4; clone_size: few; cdr3_nt: TGTGCCAGCAGTTTCCCGGAGGCCCATGAGGATGAGCAGTTCTTC; cdr3_aa: CASSFPEAHEDEQFF
d_call: TRBD2; j_call: TRBJ2-2; v_call: TRBV4-3; clone_size: NA; cdr3_nt: TGCGCCAGCAGCCAAGATGGAGGACTAGTAGGGACCGGGGAGCTGTTTTTT; cdr3_aa: CASSQDGGLVGTGELFF
d_call: NA; j_call: TRBJ2-1; v_call: TRBV29-1; clone_size: few; cdr3_nt: TGCAGCGTTGAAGATAGAGACCGAGGGGATGAGCAGTTCTTC; cdr3_aa: CSVEDRDRGDEQFF
d_call: NA; j_call: TRBJ1-1; v_call: TRBV7-9; clone_size: NA; cdr3_nt: TGTGCCAGCAGCTCCCCCGTAGGTTTAGGGGGGCCACCTGAAGCTTTCTTT; cdr3_aa: CASSSPVGLGGPPEAFF